This TCR beta chain is from a study of CD8 T cells in Susac syndrome. RNA in amounts of about 0.45 to 1 ug was reverse transcribed with random hexamers. MiXCR, applied by TCRdb to the immunoSEQ multiplex PCR reads, yields one record per CDR3 protein. Among 95,000 to 150,000 distinct CDR3 sequences listed, roughly 95% were seen once. In germline, CDR1 is MNHEY, CDR2 SVGEGT. Trimming removed 2 bases at V and 15 bases at J, with 17 bases between. The CDR3 consists of 13 residues. The source of this sequence is a human donor with Susac syndrome. Sequencing was done on a sample of CD4+ T cells from PBMCs. The genes are TRBV6-2 or TRBV6-3 and TRBJ2-1; a possible D gene is TRBD2 (6 bases). Here the CDR3 reads CASSYVRAGLLFF. DNA of the CDR3: TGTGCCAGCAGTTACGTTAGAGCGGGTCTCCTGTTCTTC.